The subject of this entry is one TCR beta chain. Its antigen is undetermined. This entry is derived from a study of CD8+CD57+ T cells in acquired aplastic anemia. Study context: The sorted CD4+ and CD8+ cells yielded an average around 3 ug of DNA. Study results and limitations: Patient and control CD8+ Simpson's diversity was not significantly different.

TCR beta VDJ combinations and CDR3 sequences were profiled from genomic DNA. TCRdb fed the reads into MiXCR, producing one record per CDR3 protein. Found here are 200,000 or so distinct CDR3 sequences, approximately 65% of them singletons; the top ten hold roughly 64%. Those patients picked for sequencing had displayed CD8+CD57+ cell expansion on flow cytometry. Severe acquired aplastic anemia was the diagnosis recorded for all patients. Patients had undergone no therapy by the time their blood was sampled. Germline values: CDR1 SGHTA, CDR2 FQGNSA. This CDR3 is built from 14 residues. V was cut by 1 base and J by 4 bases, with 11 bases left in between.

The rearrangement joins TRBV7-2 to TRBJ2-7; unclear D gene. The sequence came from a human donor with aplastic anemia. The sample comprised sorted CD4+, CD8+, or CD8+CD57+ T cells (not recorded which) from PBMCs. The CDR3 DNA reads as TGTGCCAGCAGCTTAGGTGGGTGGGAATACGAGCAGTACTTC. Amino acid sequence: CASSLGGWEYEQYF.